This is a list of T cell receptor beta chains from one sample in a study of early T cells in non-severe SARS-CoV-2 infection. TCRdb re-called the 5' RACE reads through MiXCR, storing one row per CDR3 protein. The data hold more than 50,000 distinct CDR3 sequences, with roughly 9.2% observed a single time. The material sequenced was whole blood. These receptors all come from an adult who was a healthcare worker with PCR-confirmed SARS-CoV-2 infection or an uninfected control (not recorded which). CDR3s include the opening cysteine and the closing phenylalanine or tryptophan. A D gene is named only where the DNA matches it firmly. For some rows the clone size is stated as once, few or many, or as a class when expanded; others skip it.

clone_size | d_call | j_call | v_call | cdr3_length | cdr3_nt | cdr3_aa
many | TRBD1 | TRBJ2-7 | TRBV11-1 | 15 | TGTGCCAGCAGTTCCGACAGGGTCGTTGTCAACGAGCAGTACTTC | CASSSDRVVVNEQYF
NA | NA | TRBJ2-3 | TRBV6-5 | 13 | TGTGCCAGCAGCACGGGGCGGGGAGATACGCAGTATTTT | CASSTGRGDTQYF
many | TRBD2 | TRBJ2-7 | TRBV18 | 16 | TGTGCCAGCTCACTTCCTAGCGGGAGGGCCGACGACGAGCAGTACTTC | CASSLPSGRADDEQYF
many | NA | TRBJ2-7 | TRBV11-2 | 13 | TGTGCCAGCAGCTTAGGGAGGACGGCGGAGCAGTACTTC | CASSLGRTAEQYF
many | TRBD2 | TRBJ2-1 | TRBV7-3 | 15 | TGTGCCAGCAGCCCAACTAGCGACTCCTACAATGAGCAGTTCTTC | CASSPTSDSYNEQFF
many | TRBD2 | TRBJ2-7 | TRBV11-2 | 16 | TGTGCCAGCAGCTTAGTCGGTCTAGCGGGAGGTCCCGAGCAGTACTTC | CASSLVGLAGGPEQYF
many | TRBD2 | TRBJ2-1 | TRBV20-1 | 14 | TGCAGTGCCCCGGGACTAGGCTCCTACAATGAGCAGTTCTTC | CSAPGLGSYNEQFF
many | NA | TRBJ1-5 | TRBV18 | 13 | TGTGCCAGCTCACCACAGGAGGATCAGCCCCAGCATTTT | CASSPQEDQPQHF
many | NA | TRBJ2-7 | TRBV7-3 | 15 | TGTGCCAGCAGTATCAAGGTAGGGCCGACCTACGAGCAGTACTTC | CASSIKVGPTYEQYF
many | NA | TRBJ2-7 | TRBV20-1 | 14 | TGCAGTGCTAGAGATGTCGGCGGGCCCCACGAGCAGTACTTC | CSARDVGGPHEQYF
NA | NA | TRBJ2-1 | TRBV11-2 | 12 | TGTGCCAGCAGCCCCTACAGAAATGAGCAGTTCTTC | CASSPYRNEQFF
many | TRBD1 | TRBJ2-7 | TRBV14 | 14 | TGTGCCAGCAGCCGGGACAGGGACTTTAACGAGCAGTACTTC | CASSRDRDFNEQYF
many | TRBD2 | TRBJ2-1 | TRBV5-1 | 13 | TGCGCCAGCAGCTTAGAGCGGGGGGACGCGCAGTTCTTC | CASSLERGDAQFF
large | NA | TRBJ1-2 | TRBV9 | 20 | TGTGCCAGCAACTCCGGGACGGTGCCGCCCTTTCCATCCAGCCACTATGGCTACACCTTC | CASNSGTVPPFPSSHYGYTF
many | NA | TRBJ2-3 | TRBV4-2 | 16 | TGTGCCAGCAGCCAAGATACGAGCCCCGGTACAGATACGCAGTATTTT | CASSQDTSPGTDTQYF
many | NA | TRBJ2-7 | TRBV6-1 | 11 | TGTGCCAGCAGTGAAGTGATCGAGCAGTACTTC | CASSEVIEQYF
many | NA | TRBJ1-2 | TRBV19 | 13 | TGTGCCAGTAGTTACACGGCGTCTATCGGCTACACCTTC | CASSYTASIGYTF
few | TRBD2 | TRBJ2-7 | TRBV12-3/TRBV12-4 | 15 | TGTGCCAGCAGTGGGGGGGTGACGAGCTCCTACGAGCAGTACTTC | CASSGGVTSSYEQYF
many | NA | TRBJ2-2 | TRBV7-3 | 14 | TGTGCCAGCAGCATGTTGGCGAACACCGGGGAGCTGTTTTTT | CASSMLANTGELFF
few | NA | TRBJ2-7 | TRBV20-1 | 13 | TGCAGTGCTAGAGAGGACGCCCCCTACGAGCAGTACTTC | CSAREDAPYEQYF
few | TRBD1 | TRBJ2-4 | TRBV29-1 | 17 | TGCAGCGTTGAAAGCCGGGACAGGGGTCTGGCCAAAAACATTCAGTACTTC | CSVESRDRGLAKNIQYF
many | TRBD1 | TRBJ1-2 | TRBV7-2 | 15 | TGTGCCAGCAGCTTCGACAGGGGGATCGACTATGGCTACACCTTC | CASSFDRGIDYGYTF
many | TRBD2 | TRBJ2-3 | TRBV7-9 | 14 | TGTGCCAGCAAAAGGCTAGCGGACTCAGATACGCAGTATTTT | CASKRLADSDTQYF
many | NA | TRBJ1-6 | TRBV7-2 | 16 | TGTGCCAGCAGCGCTGGGGGCACAACCCTTAATTCACCCCTCCACTTT | CASSAGGTTLNSPLHF
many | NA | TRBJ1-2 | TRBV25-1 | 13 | TGTGCCAGCAGTGCGGCAGGGGCCTATGGCTACACCTTC | CASSAAGAYGYTF
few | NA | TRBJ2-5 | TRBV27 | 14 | TGTGCCAGCAGTACTGGGACATATCGAGAGACCCCGTACTTC | CASSTGTYRETPYF
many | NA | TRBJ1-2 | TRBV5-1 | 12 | TGCGCCAGCAGCTTGGCGGGCTATGGCTACACCTTC | CASSLAGYGYTF
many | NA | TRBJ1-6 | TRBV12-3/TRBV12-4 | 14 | TGTGCCAGCAGCCAAGGGGGAGATCTTTCACCCCTCCACTTT | CASSQGGDLSPLHF
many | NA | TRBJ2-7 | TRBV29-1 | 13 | TGCAGCGTCTGCAGGGAGCCCCCCTACGAGCAGTACTTC | CSVCREPPYEQYF
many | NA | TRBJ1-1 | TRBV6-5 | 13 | TGTGCCAGCAGTCGGGGGCGGGACACTGAAGCTTTCTTT | CASSRGRDTEAFF
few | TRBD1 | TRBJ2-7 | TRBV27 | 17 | TGTGCCAGCAGTTCCCGGACAGGGGGCTCTAGCTCCTACGAGCAGTACTTC | CASSSRTGGSSSYEQYF
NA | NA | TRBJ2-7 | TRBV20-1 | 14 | TGCAGTGCTCAAGATGCCGGCAGGGGTTACGAGCAGTACTTC | CSAQDAGRGYEQYF
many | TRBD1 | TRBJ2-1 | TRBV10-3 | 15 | TGTGCCATCAGACCGGGACAGGAGGCAGCGGATGAGCAGTTCTTC | CAIRPGQEAADEQFF
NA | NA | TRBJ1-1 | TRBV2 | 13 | TGTGCCAGCAGCCTTTACAAGAACACTGAAGCTTTCTTT | CASSLYKNTEAFF
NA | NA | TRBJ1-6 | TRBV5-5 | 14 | TGTGCCAGCAGCGGAGGGTCCGTGGATTCACCCCTCCACTTT | CASSGGSVDSPLHF
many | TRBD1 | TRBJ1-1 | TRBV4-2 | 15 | TGTGCCAGCAGCCCCCTAGGACAGGGGAACACTGAAGCTTTCTTT | CASSPLGQGNTEAFF
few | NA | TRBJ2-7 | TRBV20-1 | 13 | TGCAGTGCTAGATCGGGAAGGGACTACGAGCAGTACTTC | CSARSGRDYEQYF
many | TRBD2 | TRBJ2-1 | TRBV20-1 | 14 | TGCAGTGCCCCGACTAGCGGGAGTAATAATGAGCAGTTCTTC | CSAPTSGSNNEQFF
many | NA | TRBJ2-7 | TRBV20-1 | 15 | TGCAGTGCTAGAGATCCCCAGGGGTCTACCTACGAGCAGTACTTC | CSARDPQGSTYEQYF
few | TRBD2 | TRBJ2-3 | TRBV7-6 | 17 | TGTGCCAGCAGTCGACTAGCGGGAGGGCCGGGCACAGATACGCAGTATTTT | CASSRLAGGPGTDTQYF
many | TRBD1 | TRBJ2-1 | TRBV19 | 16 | TGTGCCAGTAGTATAATACAGGGGGCGACCCCGGATGAGCAGTTCTTC | CASSIIQGATPDEQFF
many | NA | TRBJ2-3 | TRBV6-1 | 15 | TGTGCCAGCAGTGAGCACGGGTCCTTCACAGATACGCAGTATTTT | CASSEHGSFTDTQYF
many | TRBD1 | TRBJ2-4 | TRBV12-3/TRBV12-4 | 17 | TGTGCCAGCAGTTTTGAACAGGGGACCGTAGCCAAAAACATTCAGTACTTC | CASSFEQGTVAKNIQYF
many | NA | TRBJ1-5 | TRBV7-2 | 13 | TGTGCCAGCAGCTTCGGAGTTGTTCAGCCCCAGCATTTT | CASSFGVVQPQHF
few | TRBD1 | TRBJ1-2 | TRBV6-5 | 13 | TGTGCCAGCACCCTCAACAGGGGCGGTGGCTACACCTTC | CASTLNRGGGYTF
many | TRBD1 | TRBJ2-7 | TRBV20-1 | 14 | TGCAGTGCGAGAGGACAGGGATCTAGGGGCGAGCAGTACTTC | CSARGQGSRGEQYF
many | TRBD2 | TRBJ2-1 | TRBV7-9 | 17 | TGTGCCAGCAGCTTAGAGGGTAGCGGGAGGGGCCTCAATGAGCAGTTCTTC | CASSLEGSGRGLNEQFF
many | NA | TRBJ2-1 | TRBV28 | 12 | TGCACGACAACGGGAACCTACAATGAGCAGTTCTTC | CTTTGTYNEQFF
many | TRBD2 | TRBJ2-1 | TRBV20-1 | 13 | TGCAGTGCTAGACTAGCGGGGTACAATGAGCAGTTCTTC | CSARLAGYNEQFF
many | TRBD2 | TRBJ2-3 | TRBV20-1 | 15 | TGCAGTGCTAGTGGCGGCGGGAGGGTCACAGATACGCAGTATTTT | CSASGGGRVTDTQYF
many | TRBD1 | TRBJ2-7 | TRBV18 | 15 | TGTGCCAGCTCACCTCGACAGGGCAATACCTACGAGCAGTACTTC | CASSPRQGNTYEQYF
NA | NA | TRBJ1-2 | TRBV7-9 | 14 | TGTGCCAGCAGCCTAGGGGCGACTAACTATGGCTACACCTTC | CASSLGATNYGYTF
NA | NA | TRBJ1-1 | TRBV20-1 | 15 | TGCAGTGCTAGGCCTCCGGGGAGGGTCGAATCTGAAGCTTTCTTT | CSARPPGRVESEAFF
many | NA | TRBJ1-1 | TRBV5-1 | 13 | TGCGCCAGCAGCTTGCAAGGGGACACTGAAGCTTTCTTT | CASSLQGDTEAFF
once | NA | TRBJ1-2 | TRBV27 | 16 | TGTGCCAGCAGTTTTACTCTGGGGGCCGGATCCTATGGCTACACCTTC | CASSFTLGAGSYGYTF
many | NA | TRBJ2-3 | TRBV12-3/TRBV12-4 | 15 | TGTGCCAGCACCAACATCCGACTAAACACAGATACGCAGTATTTT | CASTNIRLNTDTQYF
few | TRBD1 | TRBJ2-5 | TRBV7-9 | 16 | TGTGCCAGCAGCCCAAGGGTGACAGGGGTACGAGAGACCCAGTACTTC | CASSPRVTGVRETQYF
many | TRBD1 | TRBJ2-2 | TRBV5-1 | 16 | TGCGCCAGCAGCTTCGGGACAGCACTGAACACCGGGGAGCTGTTTTTT | CASSFGTALNTGELFF